The sequence of this T cell receptor beta chain was determined in a study of shared clonotypes between healthy human individuals. Comments on this clone: Its antigen is undetermined.

The germline V gene has CDR1 SGHVS and CDR2 FNYEAQ. With 2 bases removed from V and 1 base from J, the gap between germline ends came to 11 bases. The CDR3 loop spans 15 amino acids. In replicate PCRs of sorted subsets, roughly 210 ng DNA, approximately 28,000 T cell genomes, was used. Sequenced by immunoSEQ multiplex PCR; TCRdb stores in-frame clones only, minus some. The sample holds 1.5 million to 1.9 million clones; approximately 98% are singletons and the top ten take roughly 0.45%. Whole-study findings and limits: The sole specimen, blood, was sampled, and tissue repertoires likely differ.

Sequencing was carried out using naive CD4+ T cells sorted from blood. The subset is: CD45RA+ positively selected. The source of this sequence is a man aged 25 to 40 in good health. V and J are TRBV7-6 and TRBJ1-1; unclear D gene. The DNA for the CDR3 is TGTGCCAGCAGCTTATTTGAGCAGGCGAACACTGAAGCTTTCTTT. This encodes CASSLFEQANTEAFF.